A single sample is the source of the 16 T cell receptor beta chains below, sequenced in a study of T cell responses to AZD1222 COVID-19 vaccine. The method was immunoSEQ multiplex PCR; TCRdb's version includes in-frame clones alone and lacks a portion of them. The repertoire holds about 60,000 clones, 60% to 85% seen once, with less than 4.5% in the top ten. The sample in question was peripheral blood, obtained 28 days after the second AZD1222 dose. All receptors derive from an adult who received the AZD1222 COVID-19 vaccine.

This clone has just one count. The chain's CDR3 is CASSLRTSGGVQETQYF. The CDR3, as DNA: TGTGCCAGCAGCTTACGGACTAGCGGGGGGGTACAAGAGACCCAGTACTTC. The J gene is TRBJ2-5, the V gene TRBV11-2; TRBD2 agrees at 15 bases. The CDR3 runs 17 residues. Germline-derived CDR1 and CDR2 are SGHAT and FQNNGV. V was pared by 2 bases and J by 2 bases, with 3 bases of the junction left unmatched. The full variable domain, with the rest looked up from reference TRBV11-2 and TRBJ2-5, is EAGVAQSPRYKIIEKRQSVAFWCNPISGHATLYWYQQILGQGPKLLIQFQNNGVVDDSQLPKDRFSAERLKGVDSTLKIQPAKLEDSAVYLCASSLRTSGGVQETQYFGPGTRLLVL.

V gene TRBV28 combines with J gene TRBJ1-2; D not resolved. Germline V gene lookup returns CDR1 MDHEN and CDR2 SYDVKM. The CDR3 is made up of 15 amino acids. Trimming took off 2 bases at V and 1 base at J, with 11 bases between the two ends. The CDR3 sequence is CASSLPSGGNYGYTF. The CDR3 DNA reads TGTGCCAGCAGTTTACCTTCGGGAGGTAACTATGGCTACACCTTC.

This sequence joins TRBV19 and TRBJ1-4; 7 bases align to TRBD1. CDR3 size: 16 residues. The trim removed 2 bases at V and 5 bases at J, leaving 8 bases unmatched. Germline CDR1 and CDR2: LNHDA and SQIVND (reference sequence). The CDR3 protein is CASSIRGGGRNEKLFF. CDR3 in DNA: TGTGCCAGTAGTATAAGAGGGGGCGGCCGGAATGAAAAACTGTTTTTT.

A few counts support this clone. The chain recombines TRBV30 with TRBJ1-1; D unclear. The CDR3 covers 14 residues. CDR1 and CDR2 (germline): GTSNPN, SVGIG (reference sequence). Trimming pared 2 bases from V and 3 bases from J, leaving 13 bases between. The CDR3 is CAWSSTEGDTEAFF. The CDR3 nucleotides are TGTGCCTGGAGTTCGACGGAGGGCGACACTGAAGCTTTCTTT.

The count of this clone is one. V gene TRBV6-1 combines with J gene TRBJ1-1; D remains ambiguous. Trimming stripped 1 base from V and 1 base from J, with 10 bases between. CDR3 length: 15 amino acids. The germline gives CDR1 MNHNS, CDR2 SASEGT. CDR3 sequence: CASSEVEAPNTEAFF. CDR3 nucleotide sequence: TGTGCCAGCAGTGAAGTGGAGGCCCCGAACACTGAAGCTTTCTTT.

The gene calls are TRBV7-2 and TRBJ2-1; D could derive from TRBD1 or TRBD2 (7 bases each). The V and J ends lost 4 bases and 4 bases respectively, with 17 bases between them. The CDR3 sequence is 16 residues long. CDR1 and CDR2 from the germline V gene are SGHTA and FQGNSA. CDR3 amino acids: CASSSGGGLSYNEQFF. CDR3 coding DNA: TGTGCCAGCAGCTCAGGGGGGGGACTATCTTACAATGAGCAGTTCTTC.

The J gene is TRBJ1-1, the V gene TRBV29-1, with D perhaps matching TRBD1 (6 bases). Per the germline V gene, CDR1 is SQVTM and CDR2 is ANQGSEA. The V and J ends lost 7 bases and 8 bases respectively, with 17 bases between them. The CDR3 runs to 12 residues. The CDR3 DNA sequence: TGCAGCGGCGTGGGGGACAAGTACGAAGCTTTCTTT. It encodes CSGVGDKYEAFF.

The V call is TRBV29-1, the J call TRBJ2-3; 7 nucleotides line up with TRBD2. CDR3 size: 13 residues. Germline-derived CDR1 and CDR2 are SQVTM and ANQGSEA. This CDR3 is CGTGTTLSDTQYF. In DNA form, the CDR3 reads TGCGGAACCGGGACTACCCTTTCAGATACGCAGTATTTT.

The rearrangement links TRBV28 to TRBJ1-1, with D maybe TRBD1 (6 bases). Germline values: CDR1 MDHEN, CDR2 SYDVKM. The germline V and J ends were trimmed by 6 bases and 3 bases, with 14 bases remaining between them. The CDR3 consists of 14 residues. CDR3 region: CASRPGDWDTEAFF. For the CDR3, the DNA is TGTGCCAGCAGGCCAGGGGATTGGGACACTGAAGCTTTCTTT. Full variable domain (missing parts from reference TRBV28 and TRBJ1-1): DVKVTQSSRYLVKRTGEKVFLECVQDMDHENMFWYRQDPGLGLRLIYFSYDVKMKEKGDIPEGYSVSREKKERFSLILESASTNQTSMYLCASRPGDWDTEAFFGQGTRLTVV.

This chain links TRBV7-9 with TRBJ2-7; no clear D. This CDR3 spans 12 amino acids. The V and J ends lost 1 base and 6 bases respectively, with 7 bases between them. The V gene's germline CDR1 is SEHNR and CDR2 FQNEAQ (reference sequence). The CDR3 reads CASSLGPAEQYF. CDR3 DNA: TGTGCCAGCAGCTTAGGTCCAGCCGAGCAGTACTTC.

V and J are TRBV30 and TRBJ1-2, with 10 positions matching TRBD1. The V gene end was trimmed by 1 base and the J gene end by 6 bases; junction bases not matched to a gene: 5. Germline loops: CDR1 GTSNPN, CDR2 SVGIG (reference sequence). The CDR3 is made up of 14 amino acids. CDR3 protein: CAWSAGTGVDGYTF. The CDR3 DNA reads TGTGCCTGGAGTGCCGGGACAGGGGTTGATGGCTACACCTTC.

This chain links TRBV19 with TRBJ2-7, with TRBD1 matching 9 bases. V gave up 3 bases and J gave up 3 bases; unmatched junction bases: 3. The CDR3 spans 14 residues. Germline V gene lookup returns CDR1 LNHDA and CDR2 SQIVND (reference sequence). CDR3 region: CASSIRDRVYEQYF. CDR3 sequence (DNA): TGTGCCAGTAGTATTCGGGACAGGGTCTACGAGCAGTACTTC.

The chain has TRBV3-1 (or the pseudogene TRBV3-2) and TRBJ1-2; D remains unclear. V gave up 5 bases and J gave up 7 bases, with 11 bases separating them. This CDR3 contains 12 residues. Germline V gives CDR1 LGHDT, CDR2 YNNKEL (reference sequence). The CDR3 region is CASSEGPVGYTF. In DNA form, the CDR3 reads TGTGCCAGCAGCGAAGGACCAGTTGGCTACACCTTC.

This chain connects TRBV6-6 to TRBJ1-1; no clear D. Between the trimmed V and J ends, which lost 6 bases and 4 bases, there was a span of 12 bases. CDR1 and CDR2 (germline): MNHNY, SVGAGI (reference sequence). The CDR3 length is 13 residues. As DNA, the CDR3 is TGTGCCAGCAGCCGTTTGTCGTCCACTGAAGCTTTCTTT. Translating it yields CASSRLSSTEAFF.

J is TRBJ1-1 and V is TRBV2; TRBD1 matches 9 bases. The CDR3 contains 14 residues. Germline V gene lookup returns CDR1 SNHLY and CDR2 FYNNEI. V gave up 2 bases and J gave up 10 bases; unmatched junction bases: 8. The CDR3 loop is CASSETATGGGAFF. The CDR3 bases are TGTGCCAGCAGTGAAACGGCCACAGGGGGCGGAGCTTTCTTT. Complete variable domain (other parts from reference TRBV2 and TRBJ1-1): EPEVTQTPSHQVTQMGQEVILRCVPISNHLYFYWYRQILGQKVEFLVSFYNNEISEKSEIFDDQFSVERPDGSNFTLKIRSTKLEDSAMYFCASSETATGGGAFFGQGTRLTVV.

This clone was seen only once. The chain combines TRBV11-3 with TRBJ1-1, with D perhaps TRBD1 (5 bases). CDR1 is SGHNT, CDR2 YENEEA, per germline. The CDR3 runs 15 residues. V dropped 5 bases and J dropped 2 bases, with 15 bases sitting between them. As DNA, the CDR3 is TGTGCCAGCAGCCGGGGGTCCACTTCTAACACTGAAGCTTTCTTT. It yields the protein CASSRGSTSNTEAFF.